These 2 T cell receptor beta chains originate from one sample sequenced in a study of blood T cell repertoires in COVID-19. This table comes from immunoSEQ multiplex PCR, and its TCRdb copy is limited to in-frame clones, with some not included. Here the sample spans 52,000 or so clones, roughly 89% being singletons. The source material was peripheral blood. Source of these receptors: a human donor in a cohort sampled during active COVID-19.

This chain uses TRBV28 with TRBJ2-2, with 11 nucleotides matching TRBD1. CDR3 size: 17 residues. V lost 4 bases, J lost 4 bases, and 8 bases stayed unmatched. The germline V gene has CDR1 MDHEN and CDR2 SYDVKM. CDR3 in amino acids: CASSSALGTGGTGELFF. The CDR3 bases are TGTGCCAGCAGTTCAGCCCTGGGGACAGGGGGCACCGGGGAGCTGTTTTTT.

This clone was seen a handful of times. The rearrangement uses TRBV11-2 and TRBJ2-7; 8 nucleotides line up with TRBD1. This CDR3 contains 14 residues. V was clipped by 5 bases and J by 5 bases; unmatched bases: 8. Germline V gene data show CDR1 as SGHAT and CDR2 as FQNNGV. The CDR3 spells CASSLDRAGHEQYF. The CDR3 DNA sequence: TGTGCCAGCAGCCTGGACAGGGCGGGCCACGAGCAGTACTTC.